Presented here are 15 T cell receptor beta chains from one specimen sequenced in a study of blood T cell repertoires in COVID-19. Data came from immunoSEQ multiplex PCR; TCRdb stores just in-frame clones and leaves some out. Counted here are about 150,000 clones, around four fifths occurring once; the ten biggest clones make up around 3.1%. Sequencing was done on a sample of peripheral blood. These receptor sequences come from a woman in her thirties or forties with active or convalescent COVID-19.

The chain combines TRBV30 with TRBJ2-7, with D possibly TRBD2 on 7 matching bases. V dropped 2 bases and J dropped 6 bases, with 17 bases sitting between them. The length of the CDR3 is 14 residues. CDR1 and CDR2 from the germline V gene are GTSNPN and SVGIG (reference sequence). The DNA of the CDR3 is TGTGCCTGGAGTCAAGAGGGGGGGGACCGCGAGCAGTACTTC. As protein: CAWSQEGGDREQYF.

This chain joins TRBV30 and TRBJ1-2; possibly TRBD1 for D (6 bases). This CDR3 comprises 12 residues. Germline V CDR1 and CDR2: GTSNPN, SVGIG (reference sequence). V was pared by 2 bases and J by 4 bases, with 8 bases between. This chain's CDR3 is CAWSRTVYGYTF. In DNA form, the CDR3 reads TGTGCCTGGAGTCGGACAGTCTATGGCTACACCTTC.

This clone was observed a single time. The chain recombines TRBV12-1 with TRBJ1-2. TRBV12-1 constitutes a pseudogene. The CDR3 contains 17 residues. In DNA form, the CDR3 reads TGTGCCAGCAGCTTCCGGGATCGAAGTCCCACTCACTATGGCTACACCTTC. This gives the protein CASSFRDRSPTHYGYTF.

The rearrangement uses TRBV7-8 and TRBJ1-1, with 7 bases matching TRBD1. V shed 5 bases, J shed 3 bases, and the junction held 3 bases outside the gene matches. From germline, CDR1 is SGHVS and CDR2 FQNEAQ. The CDR3 contains 13 residues. CDR3 coding DNA: TGTGCCAGCAGCCAGGGGGATTACACTGAAGCTTTCTTT. It is translated as CASSQGDYTEAFF.

This sequence joins TRBV7-2 and TRBJ1-3; unclear D gene. Trimming removed 3 bases from V and 4 bases from J, with 10 bases in between. The CDR3 runs to 14 residues. CDR1 and CDR2 (germline): SGHTA, FQGNSA. The CDR3 bases are TGTGCCAGCAGCTTTGGCCCGGGGGGAAACACCATATATTTT. Protein product: CASSFGPGGNTIYF.

The chain combines TRBV12-1 with TRBJ2-7; TRBD2 was called by the table and not checked on the DNA. TRBV12-1 is described as a pseudogene. The CDR3 has 14 amino acids. The DNA of the CDR3 is TGTGCCAGCAGCGGCGGGGAAACGGAGAGCGAGCAGTACTTC. Encoded protein: CASSGGETESEQYF.

The CDR3 here is CASRPGLAASDTQYF. The DNA of the CDR3 is TGTGCCAGCAGACCGGGACTAGCGGCCTCAGATACGCAGTATTTT. The chain couples TRBV7-7 to TRBJ2-3; 11 nucleotides line up with TRBD2. V lost 6 bases to trimming and J lost 4 bases; unmatched junction nucleotides: 6. CDR3 length equals 15 residues. CDR1 SSHAT and CDR2 FNYEAQ come from the germline V gene (reference sequence).

This rearrangement joins TRBV7-2 to TRBJ1-6; TRBD1 aligns across 8 bases. This CDR3 region has 15 residues. V lost 5 bases, J lost 9 bases, and 9 bases stayed unmatched. Germline loops: CDR1 SGHTA, CDR2 FQGNSA. The CDR3 DNA sequence: TGTGCCAGCAGCCCCGACGGGACAGGAGCTTCACCCCTCCACTTT. This gives the protein CASSPDGTGASPLHF. Complete variable domain (other parts from reference TRBV7-2 and TRBJ1-6): GAGVSQSPSNKVTEKGKDVELRCDPISGHTALYWYRQSLGQGLEFLIYFQGNSAPDKSGLPSDRFSAERTGGSVSTLTIQRTQQEDSAVYLCASSPDGTGASPLHFGNGTRLTVT.

This chain joins TRBV5-4 and TRBJ1-2, with TRBD1 matching 8 bases. Losses at the gene ends were 6 bases for V and 1 base for J; bases not matched to a gene: 8. Germline CDR1 reads SGHNT; CDR2 reads YYREEE (reference sequence). The CDR3 is 15 amino acids. The CDR3 sequence is CASNSGQAINYGYTF. The CDR3 bases are TGTGCCAGCAACTCGGGACAGGCTATTAACTATGGCTACACCTTC. Using reference TRBV5-4 and TRBJ1-2 for the parts outside the CDR3, the full variable domain is ETGVTQSPTHLIKTRGQQVTLRCSSQSGHNTVSWYQQALGQGPQFIFQYYREEENGRGNFPPRFSGLQFPNYSSELNVNALELDDSALYLCASNSGQAINYGYTFGSGTRLTVV.

The V and J genes are TRBV2 and TRBJ2-1; 8 bases are a match to TRBD1. Germline assignment: CDR1 SNHLY and CDR2 FYNNEI. The V gene end was trimmed by 8 bases and the J gene end by 8 bases; junction bases not matched to a gene: 8. The CDR3 contains 13 residues. CDR3 residues: CASGRGLVDEQFF. The DNA of the CDR3 is TGTGCCAGCGGCAGGGGGCTGGTGGATGAGCAGTTCTTC.

J is TRBJ1-5 and V is TRBV27; 9 bases line up with TRBD1. The CDR3 consists of 15 residues. The V segment lost 6 bases and the J segment 1 base; nucleotides outside the gene matches: 4. From germline, CDR1 is MNHEY and CDR2 SMNVEV (reference sequence). DNA for the CDR3: TGTGCCAGCAGAGCCGGGACAGGGAGCAATCAGCCCCAGCATTTT. Its protein product is CASRAGTGSNQPQHF.

This rearrangement joins TRBV7-2 to TRBJ2-3, with TRBD2 matching over 9 bases. V gave up 0 bases and J gave up 3 bases; unmatched junction bases: 4. The CDR3 totals 16 residues. The germline V gene has CDR1 SGHTA and CDR2 FQGNSA. CDR3 loop: CASSLAGGGGTDTQYF. CDR3 DNA: TGTGCCAGCAGCTTAGCGGGCGGGGGGGGAACAGATACGCAGTATTTT.

This chain uses TRBV27 with TRBJ2-1; 12 bases are a match to TRBD2. J lost 6 bases, V lost 5 bases, and 11 bases had no gene match. This CDR3 has 17 residues. Germline V gives CDR1 MNHEY, CDR2 SMNVEV (reference sequence). The CDR3 sequence: CASSPFPGLAGLNEQFF. The CDR3 nucleotides read TGTGCCAGCAGTCCTTTTCCGGGACTAGCGGGTCTCAATGAGCAGTTCTTC.

The chain employs TRBV6-5 and TRBJ1-1; D gene ambiguous. Deletions cut 7 bases from V and 0 bases from J, with 12 bases between. The CDR3 sequence is 14 residues long. Germline loops: CDR1 MNHEY, CDR2 SVGAGI. The CDR3 sequence: CASIGLALNTEAFF. CDR3 in DNA: TGTGCCAGCATTGGACTTGCTCTGAACACTGAAGCTTTCTTT.

The V and J genes are TRBV11-2 and TRBJ2-7; 8 nucleotides agree with TRBD1. The CDR3 sequence is 14 residues long. CDR1 SGHAT and CDR2 FQNNGV come from the germline V gene. V shed 7 bases and J 2 bases; nucleotides not matched to a gene: 7. CDR3 loop: CASTRQGIAYEQYF. DNA of the CDR3: TGTGCCAGCACCCGACAGGGGATTGCCTACGAGCAGTACTTC.